The clone carrying this T cell receptor beta chain was found many times. Its antigen is not known. The data are from a study of T cells in Graves' hyperthyroidism and ophthalmopathy. General study findings and limits: Ophthalmopathy got predicted by the model a median approximately 6.3 months before its onset. Also found in blood were most expanded thyroid clonotypes above 0.001. Classification by a 13 V-J model distinguished ophthalmopathy from stable hyperthyroidism.

RNA transcripts served as the template for amplifying TCR beta CDR3 regions. First-round RT-PCR of the TCR CDR3 relied on the HTBI primer set. Each CDR3 protein is one row after TCRdb ran MiXCR on the multiplex PCR reads. The table records some 560,000 distinct CDR3 sequences, around 13% of them present only once. The sequencing input was blood. This sequence originates from a woman aged 40 to 49 with Graves' hyperthyroidism.

The CDR3 spells CASSLTALNTEAFF. The DNA of the CDR3 is TGTGCCAGCAGTTTAACAGCGCTGAACACTGAAGCTTTCTTT. The chain is built from TRBV28 and TRBJ1-1, with D hard to call. Germline V gene data show CDR1 as MDHEN and CDR2 as SYDVKM. The CDR3 runs 14 residues. The V end was cut by 2 bases, the J end by 0 bases, with 7 bases between.